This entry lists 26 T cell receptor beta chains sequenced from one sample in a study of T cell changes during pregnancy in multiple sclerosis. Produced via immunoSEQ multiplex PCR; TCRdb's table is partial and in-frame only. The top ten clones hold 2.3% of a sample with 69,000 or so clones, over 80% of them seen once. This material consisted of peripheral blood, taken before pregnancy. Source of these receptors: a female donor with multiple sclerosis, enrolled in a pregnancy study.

The CDR3 here is CASGQASSYEQYF. CDR3 DNA: TGTGCCAGCGGACAGGCGAGCTCCTACGAGCAGTACTTC. The J gene is TRBJ2-7, the V gene TRBV27, with 7 bases identical to TRBD1. This CDR3 spans 13 amino acids. V trimming: 8 bases; J trimming: 0 bases; junction bases outside the gene matches: 4. Germline V gene lookup returns CDR1 MNHEY and CDR2 SMNVEV (reference sequence).

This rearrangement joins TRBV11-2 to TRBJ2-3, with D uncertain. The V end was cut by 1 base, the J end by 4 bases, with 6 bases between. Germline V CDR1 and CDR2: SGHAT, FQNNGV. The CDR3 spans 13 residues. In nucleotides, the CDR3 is TGTGCCAGCAGCTTAGCATGGCCAGATACGCAGTATTTT. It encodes CASSLAWPDTQYF.

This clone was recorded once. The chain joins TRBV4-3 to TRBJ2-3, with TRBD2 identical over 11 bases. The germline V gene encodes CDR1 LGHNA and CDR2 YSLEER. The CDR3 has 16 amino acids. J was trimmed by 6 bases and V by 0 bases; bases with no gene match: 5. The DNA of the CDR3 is TGCGCCAGCAGCCAAGAAATAGCGGGAGGGCCGGATACGCAGTATTTT. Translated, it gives CASSQEIAGGPDTQYF.

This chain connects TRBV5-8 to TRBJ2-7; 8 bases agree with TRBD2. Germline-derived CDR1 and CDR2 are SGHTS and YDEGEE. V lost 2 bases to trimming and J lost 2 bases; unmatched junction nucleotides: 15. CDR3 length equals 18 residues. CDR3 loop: CASSFHSQLAVDTYEQYF. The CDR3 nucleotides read TGTGCCAGCAGCTTCCACTCTCAACTAGCGGTCGATACCTACGAGCAGTACTTC.

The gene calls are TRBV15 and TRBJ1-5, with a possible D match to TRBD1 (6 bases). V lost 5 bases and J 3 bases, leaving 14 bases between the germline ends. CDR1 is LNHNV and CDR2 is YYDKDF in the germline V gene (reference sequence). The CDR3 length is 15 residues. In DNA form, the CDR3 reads TGTGCCACCAGCGGGCAGACAGGAATCAATCAGCCCCAGCATTTT. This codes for CATSGQTGINQPQHF.

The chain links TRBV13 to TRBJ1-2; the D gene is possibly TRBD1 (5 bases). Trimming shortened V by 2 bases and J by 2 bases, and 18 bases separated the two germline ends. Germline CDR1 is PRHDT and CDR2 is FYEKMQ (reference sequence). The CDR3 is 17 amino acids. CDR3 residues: CASSLRHRRAPNYGYTF. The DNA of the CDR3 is TGTGCCAGCAGCTTACGCCACCGCAGGGCGCCAAACTATGGCTACACCTTC.

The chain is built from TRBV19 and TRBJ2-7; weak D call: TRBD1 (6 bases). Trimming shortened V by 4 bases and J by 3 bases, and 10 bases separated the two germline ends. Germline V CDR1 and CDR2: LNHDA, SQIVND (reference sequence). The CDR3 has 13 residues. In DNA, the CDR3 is TGTGCCAGTAGTACTGGACAGCGCTACGAGCAGTACTTC. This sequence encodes CASSTGQRYEQYF.

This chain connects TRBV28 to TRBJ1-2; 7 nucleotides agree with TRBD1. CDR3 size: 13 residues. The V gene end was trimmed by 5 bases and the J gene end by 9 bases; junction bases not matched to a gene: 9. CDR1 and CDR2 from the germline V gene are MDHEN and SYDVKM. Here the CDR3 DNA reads TGTGCCAGCAGTCCGTTAAGACAGGGCAGCTACACCTTC. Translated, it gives CASSPLRQGSYTF.

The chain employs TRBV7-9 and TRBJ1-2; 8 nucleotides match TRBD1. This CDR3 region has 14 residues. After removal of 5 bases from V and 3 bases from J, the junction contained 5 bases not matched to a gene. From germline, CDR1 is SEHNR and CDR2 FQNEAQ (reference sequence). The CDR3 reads CASSGDRRYYGYTF. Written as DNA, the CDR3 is TGTGCCAGCAGCGGGGACAGGAGATACTATGGCTACACCTTC.

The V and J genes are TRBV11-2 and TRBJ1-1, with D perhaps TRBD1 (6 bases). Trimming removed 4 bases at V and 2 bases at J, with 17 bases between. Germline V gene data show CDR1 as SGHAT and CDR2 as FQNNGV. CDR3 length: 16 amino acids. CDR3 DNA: TGTGCCAGCAGCTCAGCGGGGGGCTGGGTAAACACTGAAGCTTTCTTT. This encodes CASSSAGGWVNTEAFF. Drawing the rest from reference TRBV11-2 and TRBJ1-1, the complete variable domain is EAGVAQSPRYKIIEKRQSVAFWCNPISGHATLYWYQQILGQGPKLLIQFQNNGVVDDSQLPKDRFSAERLKGVDSTLKIQPAKLEDSAVYLCASSSAGGWVNTEAFFGQGTRLTVV.

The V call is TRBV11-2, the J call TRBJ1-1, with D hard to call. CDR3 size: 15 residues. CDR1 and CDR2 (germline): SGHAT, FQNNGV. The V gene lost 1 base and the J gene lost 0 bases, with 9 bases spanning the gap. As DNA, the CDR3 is TGTGCCAGCAGCTTAGGTAGTGTGGTGAACACTGAAGCTTTCTTT. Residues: CASSLGSVVNTEAFF. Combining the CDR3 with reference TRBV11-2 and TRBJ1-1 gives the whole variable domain EAGVAQSPRYKIIEKRQSVAFWCNPISGHATLYWYQQILGQGPKLLIQFQNNGVVDDSQLPKDRFSAERLKGVDSTLKIQPAKLEDSAVYLCASSLGSVVNTEAFFGQGTRLTVV.

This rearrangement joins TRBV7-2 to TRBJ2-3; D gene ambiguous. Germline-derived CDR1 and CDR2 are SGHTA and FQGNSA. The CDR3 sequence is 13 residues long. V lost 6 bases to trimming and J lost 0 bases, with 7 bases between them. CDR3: CASRPTSTDTQYF. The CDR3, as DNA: TGTGCCAGCAGGCCCACTAGCACAGATACGCAGTATTTT.

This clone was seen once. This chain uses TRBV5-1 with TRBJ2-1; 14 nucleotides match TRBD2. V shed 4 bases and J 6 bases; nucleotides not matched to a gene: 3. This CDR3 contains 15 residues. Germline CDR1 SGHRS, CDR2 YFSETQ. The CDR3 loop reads CASSQGLAGVNEQFF. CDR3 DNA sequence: TGCGCCAGCAGCCAGGGACTAGCGGGAGTCAATGAGCAGTTCTTC.

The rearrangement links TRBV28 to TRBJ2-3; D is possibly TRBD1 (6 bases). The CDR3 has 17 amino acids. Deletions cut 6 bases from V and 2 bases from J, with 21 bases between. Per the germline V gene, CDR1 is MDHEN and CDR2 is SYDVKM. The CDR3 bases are TGTGCCAGCAGCGTACCTTTCTTTAGGGGGAACACAGATACGCAGTATTTT. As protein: CASSVPFFRGNTDTQYF.

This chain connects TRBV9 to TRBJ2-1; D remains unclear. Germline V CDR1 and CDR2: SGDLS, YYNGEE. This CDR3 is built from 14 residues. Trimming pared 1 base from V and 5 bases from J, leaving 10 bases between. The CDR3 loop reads CASSVHPQDNEQFF. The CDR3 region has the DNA TGTGCCAGCAGCGTACACCCTCAGGACAATGAGCAGTTCTTC.

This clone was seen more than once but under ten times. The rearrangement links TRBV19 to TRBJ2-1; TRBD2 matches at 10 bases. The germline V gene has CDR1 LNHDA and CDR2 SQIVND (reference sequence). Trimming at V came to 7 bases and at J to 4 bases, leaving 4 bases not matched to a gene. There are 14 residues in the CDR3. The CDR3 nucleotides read TGTGCCAGTAAAGGAGCGGGAGGGTACAATGAGCAGTTCTTC. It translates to CASKGAGGYNEQFF.

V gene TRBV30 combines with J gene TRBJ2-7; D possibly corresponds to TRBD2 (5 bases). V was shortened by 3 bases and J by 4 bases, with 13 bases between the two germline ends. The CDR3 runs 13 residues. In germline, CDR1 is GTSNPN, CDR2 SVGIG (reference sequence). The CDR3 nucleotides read TGTGCCTGGAGCGTCGGAGGTGGGTACGAGCAGTACTTC. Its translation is CAWSVGGGYEQYF.

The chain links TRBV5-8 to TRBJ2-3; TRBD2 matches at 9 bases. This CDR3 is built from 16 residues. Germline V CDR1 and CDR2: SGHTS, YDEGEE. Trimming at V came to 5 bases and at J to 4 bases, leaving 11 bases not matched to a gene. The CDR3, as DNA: TGTGCCAGCAGTTTTTGGCTAGCGGGATATCCAGATACGCAGTATTTT. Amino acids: CASSFWLAGYPDTQYF.

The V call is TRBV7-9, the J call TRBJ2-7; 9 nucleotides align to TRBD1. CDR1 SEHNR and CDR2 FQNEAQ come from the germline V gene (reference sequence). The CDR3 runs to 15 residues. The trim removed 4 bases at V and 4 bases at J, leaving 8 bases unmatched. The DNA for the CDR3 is TGTGCCAGCAGCTCGGACAGGGGAGGTCCGTACGAGCAGTACTTC. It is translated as CASSSDRGGPYEQYF.

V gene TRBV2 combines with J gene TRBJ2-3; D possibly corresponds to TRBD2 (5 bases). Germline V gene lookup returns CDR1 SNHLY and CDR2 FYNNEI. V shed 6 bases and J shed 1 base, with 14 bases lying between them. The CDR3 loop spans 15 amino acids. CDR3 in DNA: TGTGCCAGCAGCCCTGAGGGTTTTGGCACAGATACGCAGTATTTT. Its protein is CASSPEGFGTDTQYF.

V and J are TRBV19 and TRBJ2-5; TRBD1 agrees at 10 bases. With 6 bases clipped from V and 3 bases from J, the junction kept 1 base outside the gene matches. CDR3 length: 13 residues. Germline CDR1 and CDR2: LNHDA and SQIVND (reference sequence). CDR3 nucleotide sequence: TGTGCCAGTAGGGACAGGGGGGAAGAGACCCAGTACTTC. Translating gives CASRDRGEETQYF.

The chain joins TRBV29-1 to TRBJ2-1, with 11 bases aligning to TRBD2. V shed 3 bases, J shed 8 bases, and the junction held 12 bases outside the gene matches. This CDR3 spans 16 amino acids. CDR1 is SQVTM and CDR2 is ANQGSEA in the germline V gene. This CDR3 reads CSVERVAGGKGHEQFF. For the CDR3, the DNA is TGCAGCGTTGAGCGCGTAGCGGGAGGGAAGGGCCATGAGCAGTTCTTC.

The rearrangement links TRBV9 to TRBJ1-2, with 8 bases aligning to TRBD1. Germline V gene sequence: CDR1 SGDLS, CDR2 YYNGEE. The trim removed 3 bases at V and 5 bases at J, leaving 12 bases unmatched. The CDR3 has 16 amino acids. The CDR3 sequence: CASSAGQEGSTYGYTF. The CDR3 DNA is TGTGCCAGCAGCGCGGGACAGGAAGGCAGCACTTATGGCTACACCTTC.

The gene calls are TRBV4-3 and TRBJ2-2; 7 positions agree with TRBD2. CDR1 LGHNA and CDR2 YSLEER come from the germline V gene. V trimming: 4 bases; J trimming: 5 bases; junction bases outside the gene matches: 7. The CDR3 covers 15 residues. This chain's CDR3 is CASSPFGEGTGELFF. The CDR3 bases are TGCGCCAGCAGCCCCTTTGGGGAGGGGACCGGGGAGCTGTTTTTT.

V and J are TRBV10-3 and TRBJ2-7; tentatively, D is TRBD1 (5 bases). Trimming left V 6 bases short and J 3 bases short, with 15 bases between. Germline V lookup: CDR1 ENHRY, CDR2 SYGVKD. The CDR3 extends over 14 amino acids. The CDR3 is CAIRPSDRIYEQYF. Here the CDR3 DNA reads TGTGCCATCAGGCCATCAGACAGAATCTACGAGCAGTACTTC.

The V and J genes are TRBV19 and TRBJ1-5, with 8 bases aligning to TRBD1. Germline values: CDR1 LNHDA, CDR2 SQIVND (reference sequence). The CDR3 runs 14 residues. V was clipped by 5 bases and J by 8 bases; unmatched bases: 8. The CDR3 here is CASSPRTGFEPQHF. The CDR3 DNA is TGTGCCAGTAGTCCCAGGACAGGGTTTGAGCCCCAGCATTTT.